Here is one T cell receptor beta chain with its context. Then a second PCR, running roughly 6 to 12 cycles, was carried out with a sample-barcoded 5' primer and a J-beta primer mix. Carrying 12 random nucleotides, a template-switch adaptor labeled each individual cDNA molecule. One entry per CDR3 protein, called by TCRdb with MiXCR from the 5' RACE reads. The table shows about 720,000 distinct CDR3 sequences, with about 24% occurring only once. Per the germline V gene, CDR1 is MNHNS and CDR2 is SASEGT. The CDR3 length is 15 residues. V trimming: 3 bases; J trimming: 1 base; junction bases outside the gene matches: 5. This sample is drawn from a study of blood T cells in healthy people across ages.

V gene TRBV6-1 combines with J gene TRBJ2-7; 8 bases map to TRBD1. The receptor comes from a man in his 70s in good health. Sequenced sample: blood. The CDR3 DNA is TGTGCCAGCAGTGAGACAGGGGAGAGTTCCTACGAGCAGTACTTC. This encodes CASSETGESSYEQYF.